These 22 T cell receptor beta chains were sequenced from one sample in a study of response to subunit inactivated influenza vaccine listed by TCRdb under 2018. The method behind the library was RT-PCR. These reads were obtained on an Illumina HiSeq 2500. TCRdb reanalyzed the raw reads on its own, using fastp at Q25 for trimming and MiXCR for clone calling, and kept in-frame beta chains. Each record represents a unique CDR3 protein, reported with the most common genes and DNA among its rows. In this sample the table shows about 780,000 distinct CDR3 sequences, 18% of which occur a single time. The ten biggest clones cover 11% of the sample. Sequenced here: PBMCs from blood, sampled 5 to 6 days after vaccination. These receptors originate from a man in his forties or fifties who received an inactivated influenza vaccine. Donor details come from another sample of the same person, matched by shared clones.

This clonotype was seen only a few times. The rearrangement links TRBV5-1 to TRBJ2-5; 8 bases line up with TRBD2. J was trimmed by 4 bases and V by 4 bases; bases with no gene match: 15. The CDR3 has 17 residues. Germline V gives CDR1 SGHRS, CDR2 YFSETQ. In nucleotides, the CDR3 is TGCGCCAGCAGCCCACCCGGGGCGAGGCTAGCGGGAGAGACCCAGTACTTC. This encodes CASSPPGARLAGETQYF.

The rearrangement joins TRBV28 to TRBJ2-7, with a weak D call TRBD1 (6 bases). Germline V gene data show CDR1 as MDHEN and CDR2 as SYDVKM. Trimming left V 6 bases short and J 1 base short, with 10 bases between. The CDR3 is 13 residues long. CDR3 coding DNA: TGTGCCAGCAGGGGGGCGGGTTCCTACGAGCAGTACTTC. It is translated as CASRGAGSYEQYF.

This clonotype has only a few counts. The chain joins TRBV7-2 to TRBJ2-5; 7 bases match TRBD2. Trimming removed 1 base from V and 4 bases from J; junction bases left unmatched: 9. The CDR3 has 16 residues. Germline assignment: CDR1 SGHTA and CDR2 FQGNSA. The DNA of the CDR3 is TGTGCCAGCAGCTTAGAAATTGGGAGGGTACGAGAGACCCAGTACTTC. It codes for CASSLEIGRVRETQYF.

CDR3 loop: CASSLGAGPSSGNTIYF. The CDR3 bases are TGCGCCAGCAGCTTGGGGGCAGGGCCTTCCTCTGGAAACACCATATATTTT. The V gene is TRBV5-1, the J gene TRBJ1-3, with D perhaps matching TRBD1 (5 bases). Trimming cost V 0 bases and J 0 bases, with 13 bases left between them. The CDR3 sequence is 17 residues long. CDR1 and CDR2 (germline): SGHRS, YFSETQ.

This clonotype turned up a few times. This chain links TRBV27 with TRBJ2-5; D gene unclear. Germline loops: CDR1 MNHEY, CDR2 SMNVEV (reference sequence). The CDR3 spans 14 residues. V was pared by 6 bases and J by 5 bases, with 16 bases between. This CDR3 is CASSPLGASETQYF. The CDR3 region has the DNA TGTGCCAGCAGCCCTCTGGGCGCCAGTGAGACCCAGTACTTC.

This chain connects TRBV7-9 to TRBJ2-7; D perhaps matches TRBD1 (5 bases). This CDR3 has 15 residues. V gave up 4 bases and J gave up 5 bases, with 18 bases separating them. Germline CDR1 SEHNR, CDR2 FQNEAQ (reference sequence). CDR3: CASSSQAGNLHEQYF. In nucleotides, the CDR3 is TGTGCCAGCAGCTCCCAGGCAGGGAATCTCCACGAGCAGTACTTC.

This clonotype was counted a few times. The chain joins TRBV3-1 to TRBJ1-1; the D gene is possibly TRBD1 (5 bases). The germline gives CDR1 LGHDT, CDR2 YNNKEL (reference sequence). The germline V and J ends were trimmed by 2 bases and 6 bases, with 16 bases remaining between them. This CDR3 is built from 15 residues. This CDR3 is CASSQFSGVRSEAFF. The CDR3 DNA is TGTGCCAGCAGCCAATTTTCGGGGGTCCGGTCTGAAGCTTTCTTT. Together with reference TRBV3-1 and TRBJ1-1, the CDR3 gives the full variable domain: DTAVSQTPKYLVTQMGNDKSIKCEQNLGHDTMYWYKQDSKKFLKIMFSYNNKELIINETVPNRFSPKSPDKAHLNLHINSLELGDSAVYFCASSQFSGVRSEAFFGQGTRLTVV.

There are many counts of this clonotype. The CDR3 is CASSPDTRADTQYF. CDR3 sequence (DNA): TGTGCCAGCAGCCCCGATACCCGAGCAGATACGCAGTATTTT. The chain recombines TRBV7-9 with TRBJ2-3, with D unclear. V was cut by 5 bases and J by 4 bases, with 13 bases left in between. The germline gives CDR1 SEHNR, CDR2 FQNEAQ (reference sequence). This CDR3 region has 14 residues.

This clonotype was recorded a few times. V and J are TRBV7-9 and TRBJ2-3; TRBD2 might be the D (5 bases). The ends were cut back, 7 bases at V and 3 bases at J, with 8 bases in the middle. The CDR3 spans 12 residues. CDR1 SEHNR and CDR2 FQNEAQ come from the germline V gene (reference sequence). The CDR3 sequence is CASTRTTDTQYF. CDR3 nucleotides: TGTGCCAGCACCCGGACTACAGATACGCAGTATTTT. Combining the CDR3 with reference TRBV7-9 and TRBJ2-3 gives the whole variable domain DTGVSQNPRHKITKRGQNVTFRCDPISEHNRLYWYRQTLGQGPEFLTYFQNEAQLEKSRLLSDRFSAERPKGSFSTLEIQRTEQGDSAMYLCASTRTTDTQYFGPGTRLTVL.

The chain combines TRBV27 with TRBJ2-3; TRBD2 matches at 14 bases. The germline CDR1 and CDR2 sequences are MNHEY and SMNVEV (reference sequence). With V trimmed by 5 bases and J by 7 bases, 8 bases remained unmatched. The CDR3 is 16 residues long. The CDR3, as DNA: TGTGCCAGCAGTCCAGGGACTAGCGGGAGTAGAAATACGCAGTATTTT. This gives the protein CASSPGTSGSRNTQYF.

The chain couples TRBV29-1 to TRBJ1-3; D remains ambiguous. This CDR3 comprises 13 residues. V was clipped by 1 base and J by 2 bases, with 6 bases between them. The germline V gene has CDR1 SQVTM and CDR2 ANQGSEA. The CDR3 here is CSVEGKPGNTIYF. In nucleotides, the CDR3 is TGCAGCGTTGAAGGCAAACCTGGAAACACCATATATTTT.

This clonotype was seen a handful of times. The CDR3 region has the DNA TGTGCCAGCAGTCGGGGGTCTTGGGATACGCAGTATTTT. This translates into CASSRGSWDTQYF. The chain couples TRBV12-3 or TRBV12-4 to TRBJ2-3; TRBD2 is a possible D gene (6 bases). V was clipped by 5 bases and J by 6 bases, with 12 bases between them. There are 13 residues in the CDR3.

This chain uses TRBV5-1 with TRBJ2-7, with 9 bases aligning to TRBD1. The germline V gene encodes CDR1 SGHRS and CDR2 YFSETQ. V was clipped by 0 bases and J by 5 bases; unmatched bases: 9. This CDR3 region has 16 residues. The DNA of the CDR3 is TGCGCCAGCAGCTTGGGGTTAGACAGGGGGTCTCACGAGCAGTACTTC. It translates to CASSLGLDRGSHEQYF.

This chain connects TRBV24-1 to TRBJ1-1; a possible D gene is TRBD1 (6 bases). Trimming took 6 bases from V and 4 from J, leaving 17 bases between them. The CDR3 covers 15 residues. CDR1 is KGHDR, CDR2 SFDVKD, per germline. CDR3 DNA sequence: TGTGCCACCAGTTCAACACGAACAGGGTCCACTGAAGCTTTCTTT. Its protein is CATSSTRTGSTEAFF.

With respect to this clonotype: The conserved final phenylalanine or tryptophan is absent from the CDR3, which likely points to a read error. The gene calls are TRBV4-2 and TRBJ2-7, with a possible D match to TRBD1 (6 bases). Trimming pared 1 base from V and 3 bases from J, leaving 10 bases between. CDR3 length: 14 residues. Germline V CDR1 and CDR2: LGHNA, YNFKEQ. As DNA, the CDR3 is TGTGCCAGCAGCCAAGTCGCACAGGGCTACGAGCAGTACTTA. This translates into CASSQVAQGYEQYL.

This clonotype was seen only a few times. The chain couples TRBV20-1 to TRBJ2-1; no definite D call. CDR3 length: 15 residues. Trimming removed 2 bases from V and 2 bases from J, with 13 bases in between. Germline V gene lookup returns CDR1 DFQATT and CDR2 SNEGSKA (reference sequence). The CDR3 coding sequence is TGCAGTGCTAGAAGTGATCTCTCTCCCTACAATGAGCAGTTCTTC. It specifies CSARSDLSPYNEQFF.

This clonotype has more than one count but fewer than ten. The J gene is TRBJ2-3, the V gene TRBV24-1, with D possibly matching TRBD1 (6 bases). The V end was cut by 2 bases, the J end by 3 bases, with 8 bases between. The V gene's germline CDR1 is KGHDR and CDR2 SFDVKD. The CDR3 totals 14 residues. The CDR3 is CATSDYRVTDTQYF. CDR3 in DNA: TGTGCCACCAGTGATTACAGGGTGACAGATACGCAGTATTTT.

The genes are TRBV5-1 and TRBJ1-4; D is ambiguous. Trimming left V 5 bases short and J 2 bases short, with 7 bases between. Germline V gives CDR1 SGHRS, CDR2 YFSETQ. The CDR3 extends over 13 amino acids. CDR3 nucleotide sequence: TGCGCCAGCAGGGGAGGCACTAATGAAAAACTGTTTTTT. This translates into CASRGGTNEKLFF. Supplemented by reference TRBV5-1 and TRBJ1-4, the full variable domain reads KAGVTQTPRYLIKTRGQQVTLSCSPISGHRSVSWYQQTPGQGLQFLFEYFSETQRNKGNFPGRFSGRQFSNSRSEMNVSTLELGDSALYLCASRGGTNEKLFFGSGTQLSVL.

This clonotype has only a few counts. The rearrangement links TRBV28 to TRBJ2-7; weak D call: TRBD2 (7 bases). Germline lookup yields CDR1 MDHEN and CDR2 SYDVKM. The CDR3 consists of 14 residues. Between the trimmed V and J ends, which lost 7 bases and 3 bases, there was a span of 16 bases. CDR3 DNA: TGTGCCAGCACCTTGGGGGGGCAGGTCTACGAGCAGTACTTC. This codes for CASTLGGQVYEQYF.

This clonotype turned up a few times. The chain links TRBV20-1 to TRBJ2-7; 9 nucleotides align to TRBD1. The CDR3 loop spans 12 amino acids. Per the germline V gene, CDR1 is DFQATT and CDR2 is SNEGSKA (reference sequence). Germline trimming cut 4 bases from V and 4 bases from J; bases unmatched to any gene: 2. CDR3 nucleotides: TGCAGTGCTATACAGGGGGCTTACGAGCAGTACTTC. Amino acid sequence: CSAIQGAYEQYF.

This clonotype turned up a few times. The CDR3 protein is CASSLGSSGYPSTDTQYF. The DNA for the CDR3 is TGCGCCAGCAGCTTGGGGTCTAGCGGCTACCCTAGCACAGATACGCAGTATTTT. This chain connects TRBV5-1 to TRBJ2-3; 7 bases align to TRBD2. There are 18 residues in the CDR3. CDR1 is SGHRS and CDR2 is YFSETQ in the germline V gene. V shed 0 bases, J shed 0 bases, and the junction held 10 bases outside the gene matches.

The V gene is TRBV20-1, the J gene TRBJ2-7; a weak D match, TRBD1 (6 bases). The V end was cut by 0 bases, the J end by 1 base, with 13 bases between. The germline V gene encodes CDR1 DFQATT and CDR2 SNEGSKA (reference sequence). This CDR3 comprises 15 residues. CDR3: CSARDFRDTSYEQYF. Written as DNA, the CDR3 is TGCAGTGCTAGAGATTTCAGGGACACTTCCTACGAGCAGTACTTC.